This T cell receptor beta chain was captured in a study of cytomegalovirus exposure and HLA in healthy donors (dated by TCRdb to between 2016 and 2019). In the study overall: An earlier analysis of approximately 600 of the donors reported 250 to 350 Gb of sequence data and 100 million to 130 million unique TCR beta sequences from around 200 million T cells. Approximately 310 gigabases of sequencing data and roughly 80 million unique TCR sequences made up an early release that covered approximately 650 HLA-typed donors. Of the 300 to 500 genotyped donors, over 80% were placed in the genetic ancestry cluster associated with self-reported Caucasian donors. The study aimed to test whether signatures of past pathogen exposure could be identified by cataloging public T cell receptors. The study profiled the T cell repertoires of 500 to 800 subjects by immunosequencing and related them to cytomegalovirus serostatus. A separate validation cohort of about 110 different subjects was used in addition to the approximately 670-subject first cohort. To predict cytomegalovirus infection status, the study brought together high-throughput TCR immunosequencing, statistical association of individual TCRs with disease status, and machine learning. In a later analysis, previously published TCR beta repertoires from about 670 donors were re-analyzed and high-resolution HLA genotyping was added so that TCR occurrence patterns could be studied. Rather than using new phenotypic data, the later analysis identified candidate immune exposures from TCR beta sequences and from how often those sequences occurred across donors. In an earlier analysis of 500 to 650 of the donors, high-throughput TCR beta sequencing was used to judge whether each TCR beta V gene segment behaved as functional or pseudogenic. Donor age, sex, ethnicity and CMV serostatus were compiled together with the repertoire data. A later genetic analysis took genome-wide SNP genotypes for about three fifths of the 666 donors and used that subset as a discovery cohort. Every repertoire in the discovery cohort had been generated on one and the same sequencing platform. Class I and class II HLA loci were covered by the typing at four-digit resolution. The number of typed donors differed by locus: roughly 629-640 for A, B, C, DRB1 and DQB1; 522 for DQA1; 606 for DPA1; and about 470 for DPB1. Because of strong linkage in the cohort, five DR-DQ haplotypes were treated as single units for association and clustering. Among a few hundred genotyped donors of the cohort, an average of approximately 240,000 unique TCR beta nucleotide sequences were sequenced per donor, around a sixth of them non-productive.

Comment on this clone: Its antigen is still unknown. No much larger clonotype is one base removed from it; base qualities were not supplied.

The library was produced with the immunoSEQ multiplex PCR assay. For the multiplex PCR, a mixture combining 60 forward primers for TCR Vbeta segments and 13 reverse primers for TCR Jbeta segments was used. Amplification of the CDR3 region of rearranged TCR beta genes was performed with a multiplex PCR assay on genomic DNA. Amplified TCR beta libraries were sequenced as 87-base-pair reads on the Illumina HiSeq System. On the study's bioinformatics: A later analysis tallied roughly 76 million unique TCR beta chains across the approximately 670 repertoires, and some 10 million of those chains were shared by two or more donors. To remove PCR and sequencing errors, raw reads were error-corrected and collapsed into unique sequences using a nearest-neighbor algorithm that merged closely related sequences. V, D and J gene segments were assigned by aligning CDR3 sequences to IMGT reference sequences. Each retained sequence needed at least a six-nucleotide match to both a V gene segment and a J gene segment. Rearrangements were called productive when the CDR3 lacked stop codons and stayed in frame with V and J; all others were non-productive. CDR3 was defined by IMGT convention, running from the second conserved V-encoded cysteine to the conserved J-encoded phenylalanine. The earlier analysis of about 570 of the donors excluded any sequence lacking an unambiguous match to a single V gene segment. An earlier analysis of a few hundred of the donors called V segments functional above 56.7% productive rearrangements and segregating when the between-donor standard deviation exceeded 5%. A statistical classification framework was built to diagnose cytomegalovirus status from the catalog of TCR beta chain sequences. A later analysis assigned V and J genes by comparing TCR nucleotide sequences with IMGT/GENE-DB human TR gene sequences. Using the TCRdist pipeline, a later analysis assigned CDR3 sequences along with most-parsimonious VDJ recombination scenarios. In a later analysis, each TCR beta chain was defined by its CDR3 amino acid sequence together with its V-gene family, and reads lacking a unique V-gene family were excluded. In a later analysis, 450 to 600 highly shared, low-generation-probability nucleotide sequences were removed to address suspected cross-contamination and a sequencing artifact. A later analysis calculated a clonal expansion index for each public chain from normalized within-repertoire ranks of inferred template counts. Generation probabilities in a later analysis came from a VDJ recombination model fitted to out-of-frame rearrangements, and those results were checked against IGoR. Hypergeometric tests were used in a later analysis to score TCR-TCR, TCR-HLA and TCR-CMV co-occurrence, with a repertoire-size bias correction applied to the TCR pairs. False discovery rates were estimated in a later analysis by permuting HLA or CMV assignments 20 times. In a later analysis, co-occurring TCRs were grouped using DBSCAN, and TCRdist sequence similarity was added for clustering within HLA-allele-positive subsets. Co-occurrence clustering excluded repertoires with fewer than 30,000 or more than 120,000 public chains, plus five with anomalous nucleotide sharing. Drawn from immuneACCESS, this table holds only the in-frame rearrangements with V and J called that TCRdb kept. Clones are partly lost; checked studies trace under half to an unresolved V gene and leave the rest unexplained. The V and J calls and clone size come from that table; D and trimming were worked out from the DNA. This sample is represented by 200,000 or so clones; approximately 83% of them were singletons. Roughly 0.095% of the sample lies in the top ten.

The cohort consisted of more than 650 healthy bone marrow donors. All cohort members were sampled while nominally healthy, although unrecorded immune exposures were likely present. The donor was CMV seronegative and belonged to the group of approximately 320 seronegative cohort members. Every donor gave a peripheral blood sample, and the peripheral blood mononuclear cells from that sample were used for TCR beta sequencing. The Qiagen DNeasy Blood Extraction Kit was used to extract genomic DNA from the blood cell samples. CDR1 and CDR2, per the germline V gene, are SGHVS and FQNEAQ. Relative to germline, V is missing 5 bases and J is missing 6 bases, with 6 bases of the junction outside any gene match. The CDR3 starts with the cysteine, ends with the phenylalanine, and has 15 residues. Only the CDR3 DNA is retained, 45 bases long and in frame from the first base. Study-wide conclusions, independent of this receptor: In a later analysis, some 18,000 TCR beta sequences were associated with specific HLA alleles at a false discovery rate of 0.05. The classifier was reported to diagnose cytomegalovirus status with high specificity and sensitivity in both the original and validation cohorts. While some public TCRs were present in many individuals, most TCR sequences turned up only very rarely across donors. A cluster of highly shared sequence variants was judged likely to be a technical artifact of the sequencing pipeline. In a later analysis, the rate of TCR association differed among HLA loci, with DRB1 alleles having the most associated TCRs and HLA-C alleles having the fewest. A further reported finding was that TCR beta sequences accurately predicted the HLA-A and HLA-B alleles for most subjects in the first cohort. The presence/absence analyses assumed that sequencing depth was roughly uniform across donors, and that assumption may not be true. For the cohort, immune exposure information was limited to CMV serostatus. The 87-base-pair reads could not distinguish some IMGT-functional V segments, including TRBV6-2 and TRBV6-3, so those segments were excluded. Linkage disequilibrium might explain the correlated functional status among segregating V segments, but an unknown experimental factor could not be excluded. In a later analysis, HLA-associated TCR beta chains were found to be more clonally expanded and to have lower generation probabilities than equally common non-associated chains. A later analysis found that most CMV-associated TCR beta chains appeared HLA-restricted, with HLA associations seemingly driven largely by CMV exposure. In a later genetic analysis, a missense DCLRE1C variant was associated with V-gene and J-gene trimming of TCR beta chains, and the association was replicated in an independent cohort. The authors suggested that the approach could potentially be generalized to other disease states and immunological phenotypes. A later analysis reported that several top co-occurrence clusters appeared linked to parvovirus B19, influenza, CMV and Epstein-Barr virus. When HLA alleles, especially DR and DQ, strongly co-occurred, TCR associations were difficult to assign to individual alleles. Only TCR beta chains were sequenced in this cohort, and the absence of alpha or paired-chain data limited detectable features. The study listed approximately 150 TCR beta chains as associated with cytomegalovirus. Because HLA typing was missing for some donors at each locus, association tests included only the typed subset. In vitro tests confirmed that a few of the cytomegalovirus-associated TCR beta chains recognize cytomegalovirus antigens. In an earlier analysis of about 550 of the donors, most TCR beta V segments were observed in productive rearrangements about 87% or about 30% of the time, broadly matching IMGT annotations. Some 16 rarely observed V segments, including chromosome 9 orphons, were excluded from the earlier analysis of some 590 of the donors because counts were too low. In a later genetic analysis, fewer N-insertions in productive TCRs were reported among donors in an Asian-associated ancestry cluster than the approximately 630-donor mean.

The V and J genes are TRBV7-8 and TRBJ2-1; 11 central bases correspond to TRBD1. This sequence was found in a boy younger than 10 in good health and CMV-seronegative. Sequencing was performed on PBMCs. The nucleotides read TGTGCCAGCAGCCTGGACAGGGGGCGATTCAATGAGCAGTTCTTC. Protein translation: CASSLDRGRFNEQFF. Beyond the CDR3, the reference TRBV7-8 and TRBJ2-1 genes provide the residues; the full variable domain reads: GAGVSQSPRYKVAKRGQDVALRCDPISGHVSLFWYQQALGQGPEFLTYFQNEAQLDKSGLPSDRFFAERPEGSVSTLKIQRTQQEDSAVYLCASSLDRGRFNEQFFGPGTRLTVL.